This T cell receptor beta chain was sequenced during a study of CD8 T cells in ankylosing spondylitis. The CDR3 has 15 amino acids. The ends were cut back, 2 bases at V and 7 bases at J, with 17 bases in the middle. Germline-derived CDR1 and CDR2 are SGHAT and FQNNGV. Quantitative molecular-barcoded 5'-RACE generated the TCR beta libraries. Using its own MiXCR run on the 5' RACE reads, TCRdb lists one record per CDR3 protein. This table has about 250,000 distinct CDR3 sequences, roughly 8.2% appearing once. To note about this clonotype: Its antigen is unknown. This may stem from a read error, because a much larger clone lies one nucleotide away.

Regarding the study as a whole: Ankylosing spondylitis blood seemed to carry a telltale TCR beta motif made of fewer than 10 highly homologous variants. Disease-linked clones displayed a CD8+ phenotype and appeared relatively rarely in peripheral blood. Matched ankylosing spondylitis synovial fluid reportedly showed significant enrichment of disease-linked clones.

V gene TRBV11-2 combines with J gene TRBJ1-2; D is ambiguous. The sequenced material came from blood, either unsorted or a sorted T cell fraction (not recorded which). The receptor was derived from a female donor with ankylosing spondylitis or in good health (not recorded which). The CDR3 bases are TGTGCCAGCAGCTTAAATCCCGGGTTGTATCGTGGCTACACCTTC. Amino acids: CASSLNPGLYRGYTF. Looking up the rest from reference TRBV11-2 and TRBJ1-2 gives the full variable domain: EAGVAQSPRYKIIEKRQSVAFWCNPISGHATLYWYQQILGQGPKLLIQFQNNGVVDDSQLPKDRFSAERLKGVDSTLKIQPAKLEDSAVYLCASSLNPGLYRGYTFGSGTRLTVV.